This is a list of T cell receptor beta chains from one sample in a study of CD8 T cells in Susac syndrome. TCRdb recomputed calls from the immunoSEQ multiplex PCR reads with MiXCR, one row per CDR3 protein. The data hold fewer than 350,000 distinct CDR3 sequences, with roughly 85% observed a single time. The sample comprised CD8+ T cells from PBMCs. These receptors were obtained from a human donor with multiple sclerosis. The CDR3 runs from the conserved cysteine through the conserved F or W. A D gene is named only where the DNA matches it firmly. Clone size, where shown, is once, few, many, or a class for clones that have expanded.

clone_size	v_call	d_call	j_call	cdr3_aa	cdr3_nt
NA	TRBV19	NA	TRBJ2-1	CASSIRDGNEQFF	TGTGCCAGTAGTATTCGGGACGGCAATGAGCAGTTCTTC
NA	TRBV19	TRBD1	TRBJ1-6	CASTHRGQGLSSPLHF	TGTGCCAGTACCCATCGGGGACAGGGTCTATCCTCACCCCTCCACTTT
NA	TRBV5-4	NA	TRBJ2-7	CASSLNSYEQYF	TGTGCCAGCAGCTTGAACTCCTACGAGCAGTACTTC
few	TRBV6-5	NA	TRBJ2-7	CASSPGLYYEQYF	TGTGCCAGCAGTCCGGGACTTTACTACGAGCAGTACTTC
once	TRBV4-3	NA	TRBJ2-7	CASSQAPTGLEQYF	TGCGCCAGCAGCCAAGCGCCTACGGGGCTCGAGCAGTACTTC
NA	TRBV28	NA	TRBJ2-7	CASTVDRAYEQYF	TGTGCCAGCACCGTGGACAGAGCCTACGAGCAGTACTTC
NA	TRBV12-3/TRBV12-4	NA	TRBJ1-5	CASSPAGRETLNQPQHF	TGTGCCAGCAGTCCGGCCGGCAGGGAGACCCTCAATCAGCCCCAGCATTTT
NA	TRBV10-3	NA	TRBJ2-1	CAISEILYNEQFF	TGTGCCATCAGTGAGATTTTATACAATGAGCAGTTCTTC
NA	TRBV20-1	NA	TRBJ2-1	CSARAPTALREQFF	TGCAGTGCTAGAGCCCCAACAGCGCTTCGTGAGCAGTTCTTC
NA	TRBV28	TRBD1	TRBJ2-5	CASTTGTGGGKTQYF	TGTGCCAGCACTACCGGGACAGGGGGCGGGAAGACCCAGTACTTC
NA	TRBV6-1	NA	TRBJ2-7	CASSIDRTYEQYF	TGTGCCAGCAGCATCGACAGGACCTACGAGCAGTACTTC
NA	TRBV19	NA	TRBJ1-4	CASSMDLGKLFF	TGTGCCAGTAGTATGGACCTTGGAAAACTGTTTTTT
few	TRBV7-2	NA	TRBJ2-2	CASRRDTGELFF	TGTGCCAGCAGACGGGACACCGGGGAGCTGTTTTTT
NA	TRBV11-2	NA	TRBJ2-7	CASSERDRSSYEQYF	TGTGCCAGCAGCGAGCGGGACAGGTCGTCGTACGAGCAGTACTTC
NA	TRBV9	TRBD2	TRBJ2-1	CASSRLPFTYGSRPGGEQFF	TGTGCCAGCAGCCGACTACCCTTTACCTACGGGTCTAGGCCCGGGGGGGAGCAGTTCTTC
few	TRBV7-3	NA	TRBJ2-7	CASSLSGGTDEQYF	TGTGCCAGCAGCTTATCTGGCGGTACGGACGAGCAGTACTTC
NA	TRBV11-2	NA	TRBJ2-7	CASSLVPLYYEQYF	TGTGCCAGCAGCTTAGTTCCTCTTTACTACGAGCAGTACTTC
NA	TRBV25-1	TRBD1	TRBJ1-2	CASSEYGDSNYGYTF	TGTGCCAGCAGTGAATATGGGGACAGTAACTATGGCTACACCTTC
once	TRBV27	NA	TRBJ1-5	CASSLGWGGYSNQPQHF	TGTGCCAGCAGTTTAGGGTGGGGGGGGTATAGCAATCAGCCCCAGCATTTT
NA	TRBV2	TRBD1	TRBJ1-5	CASKTGGQPQHF	TGTGCCAGCAAGACAGGGGGACAGCCCCAGCATTTT
NA	TRBV28	TRBD2	TRBJ2-1	CASSSLGTSDRERKFF	TGTGCCAGCAGTTCTTTGGGGACTAGTGACCGCGAAAGGAAGTTCTTC
NA	TRBV13	TRBD1	TRBJ1-3	CASSPGTAISYGNTIYF	TGTGCCAGCAGCCCCGGGACAGCAATTAGCTACGGAAACACCATATATTTT
NA	TRBV5-5	NA	TRBJ1-5	CASSPADNQPQHF	TGTGCCAGCAGCCCCGCGGATAATCAGCCCCAGCATTTT
NA	TRBV28	TRBD1	TRBJ1-5	CASSLLTGGGQPQHF	TGTGCCAGCAGTTTATTGACAGGGGGCGGTCAGCCCCAGCATTTT
NA	TRBV27	NA	TRBJ2-1	CASSLSPVQGSYNEQFF	TGTGCCAGCAGTTTATCTCCGGTCCAGGGCTCCTACAATGAGCAGTTCTTC
NA	TRBV7-9	NA	TRBJ1-4	CASSLEAGVEKLFF	TGTGCCAGCAGCTTAGAGGCAGGGGTGGAAAAACTGTTTTTT
NA	TRBV29-1	NA	TRBJ1-2	CSVYSAATNSTNYGYTF	TGCAGCGTGTATTCGGCCGCCACGAATTCTACTAACTATGGCTACACCTTC